One sample yielded the 27 T cell receptor beta chains listed below, sequenced in a study of CD8+CD57+ T cells in acquired aplastic anemia. An expansion of CD8+CD57+ cells by flow cytometry had been shown in patients chosen for sequencing. Genomic DNA, the template, was used for profiling of the TCR beta VDJ and CDR3. TCRdb re-derived calls from the reads in MiXCR, one entry per CDR3 protein. Among about 160,000 distinct CDR3 sequences listed, around 48% were seen once. Sample: sorted CD4+, CD8+, or CD8+CD57+ T cells (not recorded which) from PBMCs. These receptors came from a human donor with aplastic anemia.

The rearrangement uses TRBV10-3 and TRBJ1-5; no reliable D call. Germline CDR1 is ENHRY and CDR2 is SYGVKD. The CDR3 is 15 amino acids. V was pared by 3 bases and J by 0 bases, with 9 bases between. The CDR3 is CAISEPGISNQPQHF. CDR3 DNA sequence: TGTGCCATCAGTGAACCTGGGATTAGCAATCAGCCCCAGCATTTT.

Ten or more counts support this clonotype. V gene TRBV7-9 combines with J gene TRBJ1-2; D is ambiguous. This CDR3 is 16 amino acids long. Germline lookup yields CDR1 SEHNR and CDR2 FQNEAQ (reference sequence). The V gene lost 7 bases and the J gene lost 0 bases, with 18 bases spanning the gap. Here the CDR3 reads CASTLSGQIANYGYTF. CDR3 in DNA: TGTGCCAGCACCCTCAGTGGGCAGATAGCTAACTATGGCTACACCTTC.

The chain carries TRBV27 and TRBJ2-7; D unresolved. Deletions cut 3 bases from V and 0 bases from J, with 12 bases between. Germline V lookup: CDR1 MNHEY, CDR2 SMNVEV (reference sequence). This CDR3 is 15 amino acids long. This CDR3 is CASSLSYGSSYEQYF. CDR3 coding DNA: TGTGCCAGCAGTTTGAGTTATGGCAGCTCCTACGAGCAGTACTTC.

This clonotype was picked up many times. This sequence joins TRBV24-1 and TRBJ2-1; D call uncertain. Germline values: CDR1 KGHDR, CDR2 SFDVKD. V shed 3 bases and J shed 4 bases, with 6 bases lying between them. The CDR3 length is 13 residues. The CDR3 is CATSDSLYNEQFF. The DNA for the CDR3 is TGTGCCACCAGTGATAGTCTTTACAATGAGCAGTTCTTC.

This clonotype was picked up a small number of times. The chain recombines TRBV29-1 with TRBJ2-3; 8 bases are a match to TRBD2. The CDR3 spans 13 residues. Germline lookup yields CDR1 SQVTM and CDR2 ANQGSEA. V dropped 6 bases and J dropped 5; count of bases not matched to a gene: 7. The CDR3: CSVRGEGKDTQYF. The CDR3 DNA is TGCAGCGTGCGGGGGGAGGGGAAAGATACGCAGTATTTT.

This chain joins TRBV5-1 and TRBJ2-1; D remains ambiguous. Looked up from germline, CDR1 is SGHRS and CDR2 is YFSETQ. V lost 1 base and J lost 1, with 9 bases in between. The CDR3 loop spans 15 amino acids. The CDR3 region has the DNA TGCGCCAGCAGCTTGTCCGGACGATCCTACAATGAGCAGTTCTTC. Its translation is CASSLSGRSYNEQFF.

The chain employs TRBV10-3 and TRBJ2-7; 10 bases align to TRBD1. CDR1 is ENHRY, CDR2 SYGVKD, per germline. Germline trimming cut 2 bases from V and 5 bases from J; bases unmatched to any gene: 0. The CDR3 extends over 13 amino acids. DNA for the CDR3: TGTGCCATCAGTGAGGGACAGGGGGACGAGCAGTACTTC. Its translation is CAISEGQGDEQYF.

This clonotype has at least ten counts. This sequence joins TRBV24-1 and TRBJ1-5; 7 nucleotides match TRBD1. This CDR3 spans 13 amino acids. Trimming took 5 bases from V and 7 from J; bases not matched to a gene: 4. The germline CDR1 and CDR2 sequences are KGHDR and SFDVKD. The CDR3 DNA sequence: TGTGCCACCAGTGGGACAGGTGGGCAGCCCCAGCATTTT. This encodes CATSGTGGQPQHF.

The chain links TRBV11-1 to TRBJ2-1; 9 bases are shared with TRBD1. After removal of 0 bases from V and 5 bases from J, the junction contained 8 bases not matched to a gene. CDR1 is SGHAT, CDR2 FQDESV, per germline (reference sequence). The CDR3 runs 17 residues. The CDR3: CASSLATTGGLDNEQFF. The CDR3 region has the DNA TGTGCCAGCAGCTTAGCGACGACAGGGGGATTGGACAATGAGCAGTTCTTC. Complete variable domain (other parts from reference TRBV11-1 and TRBJ2-1): EAEVAQSPRYKITEKSQAVAFWCDPISGHATLYWYRQILGQGPELLVQFQDESVVDDSQLPKDRFSAERLKGVDSTLKIQPAELGDSAMYLCASSLATTGGLDNEQFFGPGTRLTVL.

This clonotype has just a few counts. This chain links TRBV18 with TRBJ2-2; D is unclear. The CDR3 totals 17 residues. V was clipped by 3 bases and J by 1 base, with 15 bases between them. Per the germline V gene, CDR1 is KGHSH and CDR2 is LQKENI. As DNA, the CDR3 is TGTGCCAGCTCACCTCATGGTACCCTCCTGAACACCGGGGAGCTGTTTTTT. This gives the protein CASSPHGTLLNTGELFF.

With regard to this clonotype: Since a much larger clone is just one base distant, this may be a read error. The chain joins TRBV7-9 to TRBJ1-1, with 10 bases identical to TRBD1. CDR1 SEHNR and CDR2 FQNEAQ come from the germline V gene (reference sequence). CDR3 length equals 14 residues. The CDR3 reads CVSSWDRGRTEAFF. The DNA for the CDR3 is TGTGTCAGCAGCTGGGACAGGGGAAGGACTGAAGCTTTCTTT.

V gene TRBV10-3 combines with J gene TRBJ1-2; D is ambiguous. The CDR3 length is 13 residues. CDR1 and CDR2 (germline): ENHRY, SYGVKD. V lost 10 bases to trimming and J lost 4 bases, with 16 bases between them. The CDR3 DNA reads TGTGCCAGTGGTGAGCAGGAGACCTATGGCTACACCTTC. Encoded protein: CASGEQETYGYTF.

This clonotype was observed at least ten times. The rearrangement joins TRBV19 to TRBJ1-1; possible D gene TRBD1, 6 bases. This CDR3 has 13 residues. Per the germline V gene, CDR1 is LNHDA and CDR2 is SQIVND (reference sequence). The ends were cut back, 7 bases at V and 10 bases at J, with 19 bases in the middle. The CDR3 region has the DNA TGTGCCAGTACCCGAGGGGGAGGGGAGGTAGCTTTCTTT. Translated: CASTRGGGEVAFF.

The chain is built from TRBV7-6 and TRBJ2-2; TRBD2 matches 7 bases. Trimming removed 5 bases from V and 5 bases from J; junction bases left unmatched: 2. This CDR3 has 13 amino acids. Per the germline V gene, CDR1 is SGHVS and CDR2 is FNYEAQ. CDR3 DNA: TGTGCCAGCAGCGGGGGGGTGACCGGGGAGCTGTTTTTT. It codes for CASSGGVTGELFF. The complete variable domain, with remaining parts taken from reference TRBV7-6 and TRBJ2-2, reads GAGVSQSPRYKVTKRGQDVALRCDPISGHVSLYWYRQALGQGPEFLTYFNYEAQQDKSGLPNDRFSAERPEGSISTLTIQRTEQRDSAMYRCASSGGVTGELFFGEGSRLTVL.

This clonotype was counted only a few times. The V call is TRBV10-1, the J call TRBJ2-2, with D maybe TRBD2 (6 bases). CDR3 length: 16 amino acids. Deletions cut 0 bases from V and 6 bases from J, with 14 bases between. Germline V gene sequence: CDR1 WNHNN, CDR2 SYGVQD (reference sequence). The CDR3 nucleotides read TGCGCCAGCAGTGAGTCCAGTGGCAGGGAGGCCGGGGAGCTGTTTTTT. Its translation is CASSESSGREAGELFF.

This sequence joins TRBV10-3 and TRBJ2-7; a weak D match, TRBD1 (5 bases). The germline CDR1 and CDR2 sequences are ENHRY and SYGVKD. The CDR3 length is 12 residues. Trimming shortened V by 6 bases and J by 1 base, and 7 bases separated the two germline ends. The CDR3 sequence: CAIRQDSYEQYF. The CDR3 DNA sequence: TGTGCCATCAGACAGGATTCCTACGAGCAGTACTTC.

The sample holds many counts of this clonotype. The rearrangement links TRBV5-5 to TRBJ2-7, with TRBD2 matching over 8 bases. The CDR3 is 14 residues long. The V gene end was trimmed by 5 bases and the J gene end by 3 bases; junction bases not matched to a gene: 7. The germline V gene encodes CDR1 SGHKS and CDR2 YYEKEE (reference sequence). Here the CDR3 DNA reads TGTGCCAGCAGGACCATCACTAGCGGCTACGAGCAGTACTTC. This gives the protein CASRTITSGYEQYF. Together with reference TRBV5-5 and TRBJ2-7, the CDR3 gives the full variable domain: DAGVTQSPTHLIKTRGQQVTLRCSPISGHKSVSWYQQVLGQGPQFIFQYYEKEERGRGNFPDRFSARQFPNYSSELNVNALLLGDSALYLCASRTITSGYEQYFGPGTRLTVT.

This clonotype was observed a few times. The chain employs TRBV7-9 and TRBJ2-2, with D unclear. The CDR3 has 12 residues. V lost 3 bases, J lost 6 bases, and 5 bases lay in between. In germline, CDR1 is SEHNR, CDR2 FQNEAQ (reference sequence). The chain's CDR3 is CASSFGPGELFF. CDR3 in DNA: TGTGCCAGCAGCTTCGGCCCCGGGGAGCTGTTTTTT.

The chain combines TRBV7-6 with TRBJ2-5; 10 bases map to TRBD1. Germline values: CDR1 SGHVS, CDR2 FNYEAQ. There are 15 residues in the CDR3. Trimming took 5 bases from V and 4 from J; bases not matched to a gene: 7. CDR3 sequence reads: CASSADRGQGETQYF. CDR3 sequence (DNA): TGTGCCAGCAGCGCAGACAGGGGGCAAGGAGAGACCCAGTACTTC. Full variable domain (rest looked up from reference TRBV7-6 and TRBJ2-5): GAGVSQSPRYKVTKRGQDVALRCDPISGHVSLYWYRQALGQGPEFLTYFNYEAQQDKSGLPNDRFSAERPEGSISTLTIQRTEQRDSAMYRCASSADRGQGETQYFGPGTRLLVL.

Only a few counts were recorded for this clonotype. The chain has TRBV7-9 and TRBJ1-5; TRBD1 matches at 9 bases. CDR1 is SEHNR and CDR2 is FQNEAQ in the germline V gene (reference sequence). This CDR3 spans 15 amino acids. The V and J ends lost 6 bases and 2 bases, in that order; junction bases with no gene match: 5. The CDR3 DNA sequence: TGTGCCAGCAGAGGGACAGGGCTCGGCAATCAGCCCCAGCATTTT. It specifies CASRGTGLGNQPQHF. The whole variable domain, remainder taken from reference TRBV7-9 and TRBJ1-5, is DTGVSQNPRHKITKRGQNVTFRCDPISEHNRLYWYRQTLGQGPEFLTYFQNEAQLEKSRLLSDRFSAERPKGSFSTLEIQRTEQGDSAMYLCASRGTGLGNQPQHFGDGTRLSIL.

This clonotype was recorded at least ten times. V is TRBV7-6 and J is TRBJ2-2; TRBD2 is a possible D gene (6 bases). The germline CDR1 and CDR2 sequences are SGHVS and FNYEAQ. The CDR3 has 14 amino acids. V lost 1 base and J 6 bases, leaving 9 bases between the germline ends. CDR3 in DNA: TGTGCCAGCAGCTTAGGAGGGGAGGCCGGGGAGCTGTTTTTT. It yields the protein CASSLGGEAGELFF. Filled out from reference TRBV7-6 and TRBJ2-2, the complete variable domain reads GAGVSQSPRYKVTKRGQDVALRCDPISGHVSLYWYRQALGQGPEFLTYFNYEAQQDKSGLPNDRFSAERPEGSISTLTIQRTEQRDSAMYRCASSLGGEAGELFFGEGSRLTVL.

Many counts were recorded for this clonotype. This chain joins TRBV20-1 and TRBJ2-5; 9 bases fit TRBD2. Per the germline V gene, CDR1 is DFQATT and CDR2 is SNEGSKA (reference sequence). Unmatched junction bases numbered 11, after V lost 6 bases and J lost 3 bases. The CDR3 covers 15 residues. The CDR3 loop is CSAFPGGRAEETQYF. The CDR3 region has the DNA TGCAGTGCCTTCCCGGGCGGGAGGGCCGAAGAGACCCAGTACTTC.

The chain uses TRBV12-3 or TRBV12-4 and TRBJ2-7, with 11 bases lining up with TRBD1. V was pared by 6 bases and J by 2 bases, with 6 bases of the junction left unmatched. The CDR3 contains 15 residues. CDR3 amino acids: CASRDGQGAAYEQYF. Written as DNA, the CDR3 is TGTGCCAGCAGAGACGGACAGGGGGCGGCCTACGAGCAGTACTTC.

This clonotype was observed a single time. DNA for the CDR3: TGTGCCATCAGTGGCGGCCCGGAGTACAATGAGCAGTTCTTC. Translated: CAISGGPEYNEQFF. The chain links TRBV10-3 to TRBJ2-1; D is undetermined. The CDR3 has 14 residues. The ends were cut back, 4 bases at V and 4 bases at J, with 11 bases in the middle. Germline V gene data show CDR1 as ENHRY and CDR2 as SYGVKD.

This clonotype was found many times. The chain has TRBV11-2 and TRBJ2-7, with a weak D call TRBD2 (5 bases). The V end was cut by 8 bases, the J end by 0 bases, with 14 bases between. The CDR3 runs to 14 residues. Germline V gene sequence: CDR1 SGHAT, CDR2 FQNNGV. The chain's CDR3 is CASERAAGSYEQYF. The CDR3 coding sequence is TGTGCCAGCGAACGGGCTGCGGGCTCCTACGAGCAGTACTTC.

About this clonotype itself: This may arise from a read error, as a much more abundant clone is one base away. The V call is TRBV9, the J call TRBJ2-7; TRBD1 matches 11 bases. With 3 bases clipped from V and 7 bases from J, the junction kept 9 bases outside the gene matches. This CDR3 contains 15 residues. CDR1 is SGDLS and CDR2 is YYNGEE in the germline V gene. The CDR3 is CASSGTGGSYNEQYF. CDR3 in DNA: TGTGCCAGCAGCGGGACAGGGGGCTCCTACAATGAGCAGTACTTC.

The chain is built from TRBV20-1 and TRBJ1-1, with D possibly TRBD1 on 6 matching bases. From germline, CDR1 is DFQATT and CDR2 SNEGSKA (reference sequence). The ends were cut back, 1 base at V and 4 bases at J, with 13 bases in the middle. This CDR3 has 14 residues. The CDR3 here is CSARVGGVGTEAFF. For the CDR3, the DNA is TGCAGTGCTAGAGTAGGGGGTGTCGGCACTGAAGCTTTCTTT.